These 18 T cell receptor beta chains originate from one sample sequenced in a study of Graves' ophthalmopathy and Graves' hyperthyroidism. Amplification of TCR beta CDR3 regions used RNA transcripts. Second-round multiplex PCR came after first-round RT-PCR with HTBI primers. TCRdb ran MiXCR on the multiplex PCR reads and lists one entry per CDR3 protein. The top ten clones hold 3.3% of a sample with over 650,000 distinct CDR3 sequences, 35% to 45% of them seen once. Source material: peripheral blood. The receptors originated from an adult man with Graves' ophthalmopathy.

The chain links TRBV4-3 to TRBJ1-4, with TRBD1 matching over 9 bases. Germline values: CDR1 LGHNA, CDR2 YSLEER. This CDR3 is 15 amino acids long. The V and J ends lost 4 bases and 5 bases, in that order; junction bases with no gene match: 5. As DNA, the CDR3 is TGCGCCAGCAGCCCTACAGGGGGCGGGAATGAAAAACTGTTTTTT. Residues: CASSPTGGGNEKLFF.

This chain joins TRBV4-1 and TRBJ2-3; no clear D gene. With 0 bases removed from V and 2 bases from J, the gap between germline ends came to 9 bases. CDR1 is MGHRA and CDR2 is YSYEKL in the germline V gene. This CDR3 contains 15 residues. The CDR3: CASSQDFGYTDTQYF. The CDR3 DNA reads TGCGCCAGCAGCCAAGACTTTGGTTACACAGATACGCAGTATTTT.

The V call is TRBV29-1, the J call TRBJ2-3; 7 positions agree with TRBD2. J gave up 4 bases and V 2 bases, and 9 bases lay outside the gene matches. This CDR3 has 15 residues. CDR1 and CDR2 (germline): SQVTM, ANQGSEA. The CDR3 DNA reads as TGCAGCGTTGAACGGGGGAGGGAACCGGCAGATACGCAGTATTTT. Its protein product is CSVERGREPADTQYF.

This clonotype was seen ten or more times. The chain links TRBV19 to TRBJ1-1; a possible D gene is TRBD1 (5 bases). Germline V CDR1 and CDR2: LNHDA, SQIVND (reference sequence). The CDR3 loop spans 13 amino acids. V gave up 8 bases and J gave up 1 base, with 11 bases separating them. CDR3 amino acids: CASRGGRNTEAFF. As DNA, the CDR3 is TGTGCCAGTCGGGGCGGGAGGAACACTGAAGCTTTCTTT.

This clonotype occurred a few times. The chain has TRBV9 and TRBJ1-1, with D possibly being TRBD1 (6 bases). CDR1 is SGDLS and CDR2 is YYNGEE in the germline V gene. This CDR3 spans 14 amino acids. Trimming pared 3 bases from V and 4 bases from J, leaving 13 bases between. CDR3 residues: CASSGSGVSTEAFF. The CDR3 DNA follows: TGTGCCAGCAGCGGATCAGGGGTAAGCACTGAAGCTTTCTTT.

This clonotype is a singleton in its sample. The CDR3 spells CATRWDTQYF. The CDR3 nucleotides are TGTGCCACTCGGTGGGATACGCAGTATTTT. The J gene is TRBJ2-3, the V gene TRBV19, with D uncertain. The ends were cut back, 10 bases at V and 6 bases at J, with 8 bases in the middle. Germline assignment: CDR1 LNHDA and CDR2 SQIVND (reference sequence). The CDR3 covers 10 residues.

This clonotype occurred many times. The CDR3 region has the DNA TGTGCCAGCAGCTTAAGGCGGGACAGCTTGAACACTGAAGCTTTCTTT. Its translation is CASSLRRDSLNTEAFF. The chain is built from TRBV11-2 and TRBJ1-1, with TRBD1 matching over 7 bases. The CDR3 runs to 16 residues. Germline V CDR1 and CDR2: SGHAT, FQNNGV. The V segment lost 2 bases and the J segment 0 bases; nucleotides outside the gene matches: 6.

As for this clonotype: A much larger clonotype is one base distant, so this may be a read error. The rearrangement links TRBV11-2 to TRBJ1-6; the D is unclear. V was cut by 1 base and J by 7 bases, with 14 bases left in between. CDR1 and CDR2 (germline): SGHAT, FQNNGV. The CDR3 runs to 16 residues. CDR3 in DNA: TGTGCCAGCAGCTTAGTTGTAGGACGGGTGAATTCACCCCTCCACTTT. It encodes CASSLVVGRVNSPLHF.

This clonotype was seen ten or more times. This chain links TRBV7-9 with TRBJ1-2; TRBD1 might be the D (6 bases). This CDR3 contains 13 residues. The germline V gene encodes CDR1 SEHNR and CDR2 FQNEAQ (reference sequence). The V gene lost 4 bases and the J gene lost 8 bases, with 14 bases spanning the gap. The CDR3, as DNA: TGTGCCAGCAGCTCACAGGGATTGGTAGGCTACACCTTC. Translation: CASSSQGLVGYTF. Together with reference TRBV7-9 and TRBJ1-2, the CDR3 gives the full variable domain: DTGVSQNPRHKITKRGQNVTFRCDPISEHNRLYWYRQTLGQGPEFLTYFQNEAQLEKSRLLSDRFSAERPKGSFSTLEIQRTEQGDSAMYLCASSSQGLVGYTFGSGTRLTVV.

In its sample, this clonotype was seen many times. The rearrangement uses TRBV29-1 and TRBJ2-5; maybe TRBD2 (6 bases). The V and J ends lost 3 bases and 4 bases respectively, with 9 bases between them. CDR1 SQVTM and CDR2 ANQGSEA come from the germline V gene. The CDR3 has 12 residues. The CDR3 coding sequence is TGCAGCGTTGAGGGGGGTCCAGAGACCCAGTACTTC. Translating it yields CSVEGGPETQYF. Looking up the rest from reference TRBV29-1 and TRBJ2-5 gives the full variable domain: SAVISQKPSRDICQRGTSLTIQCQVDSQVTMMFWYRQQPGQSLTLIATANQGSEATYESGFVIDKFPISRPNLTFSTLTVSNMSPEDSSIYLCSVEGGPETQYFGPGTRLLVL.

There are many counts of this clonotype. The V gene is TRBV7-8, the J gene TRBJ2-7; 9 bases map to TRBD2. Germline V gene lookup returns CDR1 SGHVS and CDR2 FQNEAQ. The CDR3 runs 16 residues. The trim removed 1 base at V and 4 bases at J, leaving 8 bases unmatched. CDR3 coding DNA: TGTGCCAGCAGCTTAGAGGGTAGCGGGGGAAGTTACGAGCAGTACTTC. Its translation: CASSLEGSGGSYEQYF.

This clonotype showed up many times. The rearrangement joins TRBV24-1 to TRBJ1-2; the D gene is possibly TRBD1 (6 bases). Per germline, CDR1 KGHDR and CDR2 SFDVKD. The CDR3 contains 14 residues. V shed 3 bases and J shed 8 bases, with 15 bases lying between them. The CDR3 is CATSDGYRGQGYTF. CDR3 DNA sequence: TGTGCCACCAGTGATGGTTATCGGGGGCAGGGCTACACCTTC.

This clonotype was recorded many times. The chain combines TRBV29-1 with TRBJ2-7; a possible D gene is TRBD1 (6 bases). The CDR3 is made up of 14 amino acids. V shed 4 bases and J shed 5 bases, with 18 bases lying between them. Looked up from germline, CDR1 is SQVTM and CDR2 is ANQGSEA. The CDR3 spells CSVVPGHRYNEQYF. In DNA form, the CDR3 reads TGCAGCGTTGTCCCGGGACACCGATACAACGAGCAGTACTTC.

This clonotype was detected ten times or more. This rearrangement joins TRBV2 to TRBJ1-2; D not resolved. The CDR3 has 13 amino acids. Germline V gives CDR1 SNHLY, CDR2 FYNNEI. Trimming removed 4 bases from V and 2 bases from J, with 8 bases in between. The CDR3 nucleotides read TGTGCCAGCAGTGGGGGTCCAAACTATGGCTACACCTTC. Translating it yields CASSGGPNYGYTF.

In the case of this clonotype: The missing conserved phenylalanine or tryptophan at the end of this CDR3 makes a read error likely. Because the CDR3's place on the DNA is in doubt, the DNA is left out and the CDR3 is given as listed by TCRdb. The gene calls are TRBV7-9 and TRBJ1-4; the table names TRBD1, a call not compared with the DNA. Germline CDR1 SEHNR, CDR2 FQNEAQ (reference sequence). The CDR3 sequence runs 10 residues, both termini included. CDR3 sequence: CASSQGRPGQ.

This clonotype came up once. The chain uses TRBV12-3 or TRBV12-4 and TRBJ2-7; a possible D gene is TRBD2 (5 bases). This CDR3 has 15 residues. V was trimmed by 3 bases and J by 0 bases, leaving 12 bases between them. CDR3 in DNA: TGTGCCAGCAGTTTCCGGGGAACCAGCTCCTACGAGCAGTACTTC. It specifies CASSFRGTSSYEQYF.

The table lists this clonotype with a few counts. At one boundary the junction diverges from the germline segment, which might be a read error. The V and J genes are TRBV10-3 and TRBJ2-5, with 9 bases identical to TRBD1. Germline V gene lookup returns CDR1 ENHRY and CDR2 SYGVKD. CDR3 length: 16 residues. CDR3 DNA: TGTGCCAGCAGTTCCAGACGACCGGGACAGGGAGAGACCCAGTACTTC. It translates to CASSSRRPGQGETQYF.

This chain joins TRBV30 and TRBJ2-5; D is ambiguous. V was trimmed by 3 bases and J by 2 bases, leaving 10 bases between them. CDR3 length: 13 amino acids. The germline V gene has CDR1 GTSNPN and CDR2 SVGIG (reference sequence). The CDR3 here is CAWSSQPQETQYF. The CDR3 DNA follows: TGTGCCTGGAGCTCCCAGCCTCAAGAGACCCAGTACTTC.